The 32 T cell receptor beta chains below all came from one sample that was sequenced in a study of blood T cells in healthy people across ages. A J-beta primer mix and a sample-barcoded 5' primer were used in a second PCR of about 6 to 12 cycles. MiXCR, applied by TCRdb to the 5' RACE reads, yields one record per CDR3 protein. The sample shows 450,000 to 650,000 distinct CDR3 sequences, about 25% of them seen only once. This sample also appeared in a second study, on T cells of mothers and their children.

Sequenced material: blood. The source of these receptors is a boy aged 5-17 years in good health.

This clonotype was seen a few times. The chain has TRBV20-1 and TRBJ2-1, with 7 bases aligning to TRBD2. The CDR3 totals 16 residues. The V segment lost 6 bases and the J segment 2 bases; nucleotides outside the gene matches: 13. Per germline, CDR1 DFQATT and CDR2 SNEGSKA (reference sequence). CDR3 amino acids: CSASGALGLTYNEQFF. DNA of the CDR3: TGCAGTGCCAGCGGGGCGTTAGGCCTAACCTACAATGAGCAGTTCTTC.

This clonotype has more than one count but fewer than ten. V gene TRBV7-9 combines with J gene TRBJ1-2; D remains unclear. The CDR3 extends over 18 amino acids. V was pared by 2 bases and J by 6 bases, with 25 bases between. Germline values: CDR1 SEHNR, CDR2 FQNEAQ (reference sequence). CDR3 residues: CASSLSKSGHKAKDGYTF. The CDR3 DNA reads TGTGCCAGCAGCTTATCGAAGAGCGGCCACAAGGCGAAAGATGGCTACACCTTC.

The J gene is TRBJ2-5, the V gene TRBV6-1; D might be TRBD1 (6 bases). The CDR3 contains 13 residues. Trimming took 6 bases from V and 1 from J, leaving 9 bases between them. Germline V gives CDR1 MNHNS, CDR2 SASEGT. The CDR3 loop reads CASRTTGQETQYF. In nucleotides, the CDR3 is TGTGCCAGCAGGACGACAGGCCAAGAGACCCAGTACTTC.

The rearrangement joins TRBV20-1 to TRBJ2-1; a weak D match, TRBD2 (5 bases). CDR1 is DFQATT, CDR2 SNEGSKA, per germline (reference sequence). This CDR3 is 11 amino acids long. Between the trimmed V and J ends, which lost 5 bases and 10 bases, there was a span of 12 bases. The CDR3 loop reads CSAASRREQFF. CDR3 nucleotides: TGCAGTGCTGCGTCTCGGAGGGAGCAGTTCTTC.

The genes are TRBV7-3 and TRBJ2-5; D is unclear. The closer fit of TRBJ2-1 to the DNA end suggests the J call may be wrong. CDR3 length: 12 residues. Germline loops: CDR1 SGHTA, CDR2 FQGTGA. In DNA form, the CDR3 reads TGTGCCAGCAGCTCCGACCTTAACGAGCAGTTCTTC. Its protein is CASSSDLNEQFF.

The sample holds a few counts of this clonotype. The chain is built from TRBV7-9 and TRBJ1-4, with 8 bases aligning to TRBD1. The CDR3 contains 17 residues. Germline values: CDR1 SEHNR, CDR2 FQNEAQ (reference sequence). Unmatched junction bases numbered 15, after V lost 5 bases and J lost 7 bases. This CDR3 is CASSNPKDREFREKLFF. The CDR3 nucleotides read TGTGCCAGCAGCAATCCGAAGGACAGGGAGTTTCGTGAAAAACTGTTTTTT.

This chain connects TRBV6-6 to TRBJ2-5; 8 nucleotides align to TRBD1. The CDR3 is made up of 13 amino acids. The ends lost 7 bases at V and 6 bases at J; junction bases unmatched: 7. Germline V gene lookup returns CDR1 MNHNY and CDR2 SVGAGI (reference sequence). The CDR3 region is CASTPGGVKTQYF. The CDR3 DNA follows: TGTGCCAGCACCCCAGGGGGCGTAAAGACCCAGTACTTC.

The chain combines TRBV18 with TRBJ2-5, with D hard to call. Near its end, the DNA agrees better with TRBJ2-1, so the J call may be wrong. The CDR3 is 16 residues long. CDR1 and CDR2 from the germline V gene are KGHSH and LQKENI. CDR3 sequence: CASSPNLGQLNNEQFF. The CDR3 DNA sequence: TGTGCCAGCTCACCCAATTTAGGGCAGCTAAACAATGAGCAGTTCTTC.

This clonotype was counted only a few times. CDR3 nucleotides: TGCGCCAGCGACCCCGGTAAGGGGAGTGTAGACAATGAGCAGTTCTTC. It translates to CASDPGKGSVDNEQFF. The chain has TRBV4-1 and TRBJ2-5, with D tentatively TRBD1 or TRBD2 (5 bases each). The J call may be mistaken, given a closer DNA end match to TRBJ2-1. The CDR3 runs to 16 residues. CDR1 MGHRA and CDR2 YSYEKL come from the germline V gene.

This clonotype has a count of ten or more. CDR3 sequence reads: CASSAVRDRGSSPLHF. CDR3 bases: TGTGCCAGCAGTGCTGTGCGAGACAGGGGCAGTTCACCCCTCCACTTT. The chain carries TRBV7-9 and TRBJ1-6; 8 bases agree with TRBD1. The CDR3 has 16 residues. Germline V gene lookup returns CDR1 SEHNR and CDR2 FQNEAQ (reference sequence). The junction had 13 bases not matched to a gene; V was cut back by 6 bases and J by 9 bases.

A few counts support this clonotype. The chain has TRBV12-3 or TRBV12-4 and TRBJ2-3; 9 bases agree with TRBD2. V gave up 5 bases and J gave up 1 base; unmatched junction bases: 4. The CDR3 consists of 15 residues. In nucleotides, the CDR3 is TGTGCCAGCAGTCGGATAGCGGGGGGCACAGATACGCAGTATTTT. Translating gives CASSRIAGGTDTQYF.

The chain combines TRBV20-1 with TRBJ2-1, with D possibly being TRBD1 (5 bases). Near its end, the DNA agrees better with TRBJ2-7, so the J call may be wrong. Germline-derived CDR1 and CDR2 are DFQATT and SNEGSKA (reference sequence). The CDR3 is 14 amino acids. CDR3: CSARPTASSYEQYF. The CDR3 DNA reads as TGCAGTGCCAGACCGACAGCAAGCTCCTACGAGCAGTACTTC.

The table lists this clonotype with many counts. The chain uses TRBV5-1 and TRBJ1-1; TRBD1 aligns across 12 bases. The junction had 8 bases not matched to a gene; V was cut back by 4 bases and J by 7 bases. The CDR3 has 15 residues. Germline V gene sequence: CDR1 SGHRS, CDR2 YFSETQ. In nucleotides, the CDR3 is TGCGCCAGCAGCATGGGACAGGGGGCGACCCTTGAAGCTTTCTTT. This gives the protein CASSMGQGATLEAFF.

J is TRBJ2-3 and V is TRBV7-3, with a possible D match to TRBD2 (5 bases). Germline V lookup: CDR1 SGHTA, CDR2 FQGTGA. This CDR3 comprises 16 residues. Trimming stripped 5 bases from V and 1 base from J, with 16 bases between. In nucleotides, the CDR3 is TGTGCCAGCAGCCCATCGGAGGCTGAGGGCACAGATACGCAGTATTTT. Protein: CASSPSEAEGTDTQYF.

This clonotype was counted only a few times. The chain uses TRBV4-1 and TRBJ2-5; D remains ambiguous. The J call may be faulty, since TRBJ2-7 better matches the DNA end. The CDR3 covers 14 residues. Looked up from germline, CDR1 is MGHRA and CDR2 is YSYEKL. Here the CDR3 DNA reads TGCGCCAGCAGCCAAGCCCTAGTAGTTTACGAGCAGTACTTC. It codes for CASSQALVVYEQYF.

This chain uses TRBV9 with TRBJ2-5; the D call may be TRBD1 or TRBD2 (6 bases each). The CDR3 is 15 residues long. Germline assignment: CDR1 SGDLS and CDR2 YYNGEE. V lost 0 bases to trimming and J lost 3 bases, with 12 bases between them. CDR3 sequence: CASSVDYREEETQYF. DNA for the CDR3: TGTGCCAGCAGCGTAGACTACAGGGAGGAAGAGACCCAGTACTTC. Full variable domain (missing parts from reference TRBV9 and TRBJ2-5): DSGVTQTPKHLITATGQRVTLRCSPRSGDLSVYWYQQSLDQGLQFLIQYYNGEERAKGNILERFSAQQFPDLHSELNLSSLELGDSALYFCASSVDYREEETQYFGPGTRLLVL.

V usage is TRBV7-8 and J usage is TRBJ2-3; D unclear. Trimming pared 1 base from V and 0 bases from J, leaving 11 bases between. The CDR3 spans 16 residues. Germline lookup yields CDR1 SGHVS and CDR2 FQNEAQ. CDR3 coding DNA: TGTGCCAGCAGCTTAGAAGTGTTCCGGAGCACAGATACGCAGTATTTT. It codes for CASSLEVFRSTDTQYF.

V is TRBV28 and J is TRBJ2-5, with 8 bases that match TRBD1. The J call could be wrong; TRBJ2-7 is a better fit for the DNA end. Per the germline V gene, CDR1 is MDHEN and CDR2 is SYDVKM. This CDR3 is built from 15 residues. CDR3 in amino acids: CASSSRGRKFSEQYF. The CDR3, as DNA: TGTGCCAGCAGTTCCAGGGGGCGGAAATTTAGCGAGCAGTACTTC.

J is TRBJ2-7 and V is TRBV20-1; perhaps TRBD2 as D (7 bases). Trimming took 7 bases from V and 2 from J, leaving 12 bases between them. Germline V CDR1 and CDR2: DFQATT, SNEGSKA (reference sequence). The CDR3 has 12 amino acids. The DNA for the CDR3 is TGCAGTGTAGGGGGGGAAGCCTACGAGCAGTACTTC. Translation gives CSVGGEAYEQYF.

The CDR3 region has the DNA TGTGCCACCATCCCGTGGGGGACTGTGAACACTGAAGCTTTCTTT. It is translated as CATIPWGTVNTEAFF. V is TRBV7-9 and J is TRBJ1-1, with a tentative D call TRBD1 (5 bases). The germline V gene encodes CDR1 SEHNR and CDR2 FQNEAQ (reference sequence). The CDR3 spans 15 residues. V lost 10 bases to trimming and J lost 0 bases, with 18 bases between them. Full variable domain (outside the CDR3, taken from reference TRBV7-9 and TRBJ1-1): DTGVSQNPRHKITKRGQNVTFRCDPISEHNRLYWYRQTLGQGPEFLTYFQNEAQLEKSRLLSDRFSAERPKGSFSTLEIQRTEQGDSAMYLCATIPWGTVNTEAFFGQGTRLTVV.

The CDR3 coding sequence is TGTGCCAGCAGCCCCCCCGGTCACGTGGCCCAGAGGACCCAGTACTTC. It encodes CASSPPGHVAQRTQYF. The gene calls are TRBV11-2 and TRBJ2-5, with D hard to call. The CDR3 spans 16 residues. The V end lost 5 bases, the J end lost 7 bases, and 23 bases lay between the germline ends. Germline V gene data show CDR1 as SGHAT and CDR2 as FQNNGV.

This clonotype came up a few times. V usage is TRBV6-2 or TRBV6-3 and J usage is TRBJ1-1; D remains unclear. The ends were cut back, 4 bases at V and 0 bases at J, with 6 bases in the middle. The CDR3 extends over 13 amino acids. Per germline, CDR1 MNHEY and CDR2 SVGEGT. The CDR3 region is CASSLVLNTEAFF. The CDR3 DNA is TGTGCCAGCAGTTTGGTCTTGAACACTGAAGCTTTCTTT.

CDR3 nucleotides: TGTGCCAGCAGCCCCCGAGGAGGCTCTGAAGCTTTCTTT. Its translation is CASSPRGGSEAFF. This rearrangement joins TRBV3-1 to TRBJ1-1; D unresolved. The germline gives CDR1 LGHDT, CDR2 YNNKEL (reference sequence). This CDR3 is 13 amino acids long. Deletions cut 4 bases from V and 6 bases from J, with 12 bases between.

The chain is built from TRBV4-3 and TRBJ2-1, with D perhaps TRBD2 (5 bases). This CDR3 contains 16 residues. Germline lookup yields CDR1 LGHNA and CDR2 YSLEER. Deletions cut 8 bases from V and 0 bases from J, with 17 bases between. The CDR3 nucleotides are TGCGCCAGCGGACCGAATGCGGGCACCTCCTACAATGAGCAGTTCTTC. Residues: CASGPNAGTSYNEQFF.

This clonotype was counted ten times or more. This chain uses TRBV24-1 with TRBJ2-5, with a possible D match to TRBD2 (6 bases). Germline loops: CDR1 KGHDR, CDR2 SFDVKD. CDR3 length equals 15 residues. Between the trimmed V and J ends, which lost 2 bases and 4 bases, there was a span of 13 bases. The CDR3 here is CATSDYGSLRETQYF. The DNA of the CDR3 is TGTGCCACCAGTGATTACGGGAGCCTGCGAGAGACCCAGTACTTC.

This clonotype has at least ten counts. J is TRBJ1-1 and V is TRBV29-1; D not certain. Trimming shortened V by 1 base and J by 5 bases, and 2 bases separated the two germline ends. This CDR3 has 10 residues. Per germline, CDR1 SQVTM and CDR2 ANQGSEA. The DNA of the CDR3 is TGCAGCGTTGAAGCGACTGAAGCTTTCTTT. Encoded protein: CSVEATEAFF.

This clonotype was counted between two and nine times. This chain uses TRBV20-1 with TRBJ2-3, with a tentative D call TRBD2 (6 bases). V was trimmed by 6 bases and J by 3 bases, leaving 10 bases between them. The CDR3 totals 12 residues. Germline CDR1 reads DFQATT; CDR2 reads SNEGSKA (reference sequence). The CDR3 nucleotides read TGCAGTGCCCATGGGGGGACAGATACGCAGTATTTT. Its translation: CSAHGGTDTQYF.

V gene TRBV5-1 combines with J gene TRBJ1-6; a weak D match, TRBD1 (5 bases). The CDR3 spans 14 residues. CDR1 SGHRS and CDR2 YFSETQ come from the germline V gene. With 4 bases removed from V and 5 bases from J, the gap between germline ends came to 10 bases. CDR3 sequence: CASSGGTHNSPLHF. CDR3 nucleotides: TGCGCCAGCAGCGGCGGGACCCATAATTCACCCCTCCACTTT.

This chain links TRBV6-1 with TRBJ2-5, with 7 nucleotides matching TRBD2. V lost 8 bases, J lost 4 bases, and 19 bases stayed unmatched. The germline CDR1 and CDR2 sequences are MNHNS and SASEGT. The CDR3 runs 17 residues. CDR3 sequence: CASHLYRGQASGETQYF. The CDR3 nucleotides are TGTGCCAGCCATCTTTATCGAGGGCAGGCTAGCGGAGAGACCCAGTACTTC.

This chain uses TRBV7-2 with TRBJ1-5; TRBD1 agrees at 12 bases. V gave up 2 bases and J gave up 7 bases; unmatched junction bases: 6. The CDR3 consists of 16 residues. CDR1 is SGHTA, CDR2 FQGNSA, per germline. The CDR3 DNA reads as TGTGCCAGCAGCTTAATGGGACAGGGGGCAAAGCAGCCCCAGCATTTT. This sequence encodes CASSLMGQGAKQPQHF.

CDR3 in amino acids: CATSGKGRQETQYF. In DNA form, the CDR3 reads TGTGCCACCAGTGGAAAGGGTCGACAAGAGACCCAGTACTTC. The chain couples TRBV24-1 to TRBJ2-5; D is uncertain. Germline V gives CDR1 KGHDR, CDR2 SFDVKD. This CDR3 is 14 amino acids long. The V gene lost 5 bases and the J gene lost 2 bases, with 11 bases spanning the gap.

This clonotype has just a few counts. The gene calls are TRBV5-1 and TRBJ2-3, with 11 bases identical to TRBD2. Germline CDR1 reads SGHRS; CDR2 reads YFSETQ. Losses at the gene ends were 7 bases for V and 5 bases for J; bases not matched to a gene: 3. The CDR3 spans 13 residues. The CDR3 here is CASGLAGGDTQYF. The CDR3 coding sequence is TGCGCCAGCGGACTAGCGGGCGGAGATACGCAGTATTTT.